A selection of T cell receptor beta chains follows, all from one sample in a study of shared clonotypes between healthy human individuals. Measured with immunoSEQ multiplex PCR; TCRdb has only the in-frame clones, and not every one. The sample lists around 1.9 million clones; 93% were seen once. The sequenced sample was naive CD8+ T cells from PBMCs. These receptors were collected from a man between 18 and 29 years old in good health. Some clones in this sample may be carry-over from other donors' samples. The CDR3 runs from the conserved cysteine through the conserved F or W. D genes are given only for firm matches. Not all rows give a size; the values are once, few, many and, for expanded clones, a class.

TGTGCCAGCAGCTCCGGGACTAGCGTTTATACCCAGTACTTC,CASSSGTSVYTQYF,TRBV13,.,TRBJ2-5,TRBD2
TGTGCTAGTGGTTTGTACCCGGGGGGGATGGACAATGAGCAGTTCTTC,CASGLYPGGMDNEQFF,TRBV12-5,once,TRBJ2-1,TRBD2
TGTGCCAGCACTTTTGGGAGGATCCAAGAGACCCAGTACTTC,CASTFGRIQETQYF,TRBV28,.,TRBJ2-5,.
TGTGCCAGCAGCGTAGACGTCAGGGATGTCACCGGGGAGCTGTTTTTT,CASSVDVRDVTGELFF,TRBV9,.,TRBJ2-2,.
TGCGCCAGCAGCCAAGTCGCGAAGGAAATTGAAAAACTGTTTTTT,CASSQVAKEIEKLFF,TRBV4-1,.,TRBJ1-4,.
TGCAGCGTTGAAGTACCCCTAGCGGGTTTGACAGATACGCAGTATTTT,CSVEVPLAGLTDTQYF,TRBV29-1,.,TRBJ2-3,TRBD2
TGTGCCAGCAGTCCCTTCGCAGATACGCAGTATTTT,CASSPFADTQYF,TRBV6-5,.,TRBJ2-3,.
TGTGCCAGCGACCTTAGCGGGAGTATGTACAATGAGCAGTTCTTC,CASDLSGSMYNEQFF,TRBV6-1,.,TRBJ2-1,TRBD2
TGTGCCAGCAGCCAAGGCCCACGGGAGTACGAGCAGTACTTC,CASSQGPREYEQYF,TRBV4-2,.,TRBJ2-7,.
TGTGCCAGCAGTTATGGGGGGGCCGGGGAGCTGTTTTTT,CASSYGGAGELFF,TRBV28,.,TRBJ2-2,TRBD2
TGTGCCAGCAGTGACCCCGGCGGTTGGAACACTGAAGCTTTCTTT,CASSDPGGWNTEAFF,TRBV6-1,.,TRBJ1-1,.
TGTGCCAGCAGCTTGCAAGAGACCCAGTACTTC,CASSLQETQYF,TRBV5-5,.,TRBJ2-5,.
TGTGCCAGCAGTTCTTACGGGACCGAAGAGACCCAGTACTTC,CASSSYGTEETQYF,TRBV28,once,TRBJ2-5,.
TGCGCCAGCAGCCAAGATATGGGACAGGGGGCCCTTTATTCTGGAAACACCATATATTTT,CASSQDMGQGALYSGNTIYF,TRBV4-1,.,TRBJ1-3,TRBD1
TGTGCCAGCAGTGGAGACCGGAGCGTCCACGAGCAGTACTTC,CASSGDRSVHEQYF,TRBV5-4,.,TRBJ2-7,.
TGTGCCAGCAGTAGGGGGCCCTACGAGCAGTACTTC,CASSRGPYEQYF,TRBV28,.,TRBJ2-7,TRBD1
TGTGCCAGCAGTGAAGGTCCTAGCGGATCCTACGAGCAGTACTTC,CASSEGPSGSYEQYF,TRBV6-1,.,TRBJ2-7,TRBD2
TGTGCCAGCAGTTTAGCTTCTAGCGAGGATTTGACCGGGGAGCTGTTTTTT,CASSLASSEDLTGELFF,TRBV27,.,TRBJ2-2,.
TGTGCCAGCAGCACCTCAGGGTTGCGCAATCAGCCCCAGCATTTT,CASSTSGLRNQPQHF,TRBV5-6,.,TRBJ1-5,.
TGTGCCAGCAGTTTACGCGGGCGCTCCATGGATGAGCAGTTCTTC,CASSLRGRSMDEQFF,TRBV27,.,TRBJ2-1,.
TGTGCCAGCAGCCTAGACAGGGAAGGAGTCCAAGAGACCCAGTACTTC,CASSLDREGVQETQYF,TRBV7-2,once,TRBJ2-5,TRBD1
TGTGCCAGTAAATTCGGGCCTGAAGCTTTCTTT,CASKFGPEAFF,TRBV19,.,TRBJ1-1,.
TGTGCCAGCAGCATACTCGAAAATAGCAATCAGCCCCAGCATTTT,CASSILENSNQPQHF,TRBV27,.,TRBJ1-5,.
TGTGCCAGCAGTGAGGGGACAGGGGGCGGGAGCACTGAAGCTTTCTTT,CASSEGTGGGSTEAFF,TRBV6-4,.,TRBJ1-1,TRBD1
TGTGCCAGCAGTTTAACTACACAGGGTGTCAGGACAGATACGCAGTATTTT,CASSLTTQGVRTDTQYF,TRBV27,.,TRBJ2-3,.
TGTGCCAGCAGCTTAACTCCAGGGGACGGCACCTACGAGCAGTACTTC,CASSLTPGDGTYEQYF,TRBV7-9,.,TRBJ2-7,.
TGTGCCAGCCAGGGGGCGCCAGACTATGGCTACACCTTC,CASQGAPDYGYTF,TRBV4-2,once,TRBJ1-2,TRBD1
TGTGCCAGTAGTACCCCAGGGTACAATGAGCAGTTCTTC,CASSTPGYNEQFF,TRBV19,.,TRBJ2-1,.
TGTGCCAGCAGCTCCCTCCTTGTAAGGACAGGGGAGGCCGGGGAGCTGTTTTTT,CASSSLLVRTGEAGELFF,TRBV7-6,.,TRBJ2-2,TRBD1
TGTGCCAGCAGTCCCCGGACAGGGCGCCCCTACGAGCAGTACTTC,CASSPRTGRPYEQYF,TRBV28,.,TRBJ2-7,TRBD1
TGTGCCAGCAGGAAGGGACAGATAGAGCAGTACTTC,CASRKGQIEQYF,TRBV6-1,.,TRBJ2-7,TRBD1
TGTGCCAGCAGTACAATGGTCCGGCACGAGCAGTACTTC,CASSTMVRHEQYF,TRBV2,.,TRBJ2-7,.
TGTGCCAGCAGCTTTTCGTTTTCGGGTTTAGCCAAAAACATTCAGTACTTC,CASSFSFSGLAKNIQYF,TRBV5-8,.,TRBJ2-4,.
TGTGCCAGCAGTCTAATACAGACCGGGGAGCTGTTTTTT,CASSLIQTGELFF,TRBV27,.,TRBJ2-2,.
TGTGCCAGCAGCTTATCGGGGGAGGGGGCGCAGAGCAATCAGCCCCAGCATTTT,CASSLSGEGAQSNQPQHF,TRBV7-8,.,TRBJ1-5,TRBD1
TGTGCCAGCAGCGTAGGGGTCCGGGTGAACACTGAAGCTTTCTTT,CASSVGVRVNTEAFF,TRBV9,.,TRBJ1-1,.
TGTGCCACCAGCAGGAGAGACAGGGGCCACGAGCAGTACTTC,CATSRRDRGHEQYF,TRBV15,.,TRBJ2-7,TRBD1
TGTGCCAGCAGCCCAGGGAGGACCCAACCCTACGAGCAGTACTTC,CASSPGRTQPYEQYF,TRBV9,.,TRBJ2-7,.
TGTGCCAGCAGCGACCGCGGGCCGAGGGCAGATACGCAGTATTTT,CASSDRGPRADTQYF,TRBV7-9,once,TRBJ2-3,.
TGCGCCAGCAGCCAAGATCTTGGGGCGGATTACGAGCAGTACTTC,CASSQDLGADYEQYF,TRBV4-3,.,TRBJ2-7,.
TGTGCCAGCAGCGAGACAGGGGGCGTCTATGGCTACACCTTC,CASSETGGVYGYTF,TRBV7-9,.,TRBJ1-2,TRBD1
TGTGCCAGCAGCTTAGGGCGGGCCTCTGGAAACACCATATATTTT,CASSLGRASGNTIYF,TRBV7-3,.,TRBJ1-3,.
TGTGCCAGCAGGTCCCCCGGTAACACTGAAGCTTTCTTT,CASRSPGNTEAFF,TRBV28,once,TRBJ1-1,.
TGCGCCAGCAGCCCAGGGACTAGCGGGGGTACGCAGTATTTT,CASSPGTSGGTQYF,TRBV5-1,.,TRBJ2-3,TRBD2
TGTGCCAGCAGTGGGGACAGGGCGAAAAGCACAGATACGCAGTATTTT,CASSGDRAKSTDTQYF,TRBV2,.,TRBJ2-3,TRBD1
TGTGCCATCAGGGGGGCCAGCTACGAGCAGTACTTC,CAIRGASYEQYF,TRBV10-3,.,TRBJ2-7,.
TGTGCCAGCAGCTTGGGAAAGGGGCTAATAGAGACCCAGTACTTC,CASSLGKGLIETQYF,TRBV11-3,.,TRBJ2-5,.
TGCGCCAGCAGCTTTCTCCGGGACAGGGCTACCGGGGAGCTGTTTTTT,CASSFLRDRATGELFF,TRBV5-1,once,TRBJ2-2,TRBD1